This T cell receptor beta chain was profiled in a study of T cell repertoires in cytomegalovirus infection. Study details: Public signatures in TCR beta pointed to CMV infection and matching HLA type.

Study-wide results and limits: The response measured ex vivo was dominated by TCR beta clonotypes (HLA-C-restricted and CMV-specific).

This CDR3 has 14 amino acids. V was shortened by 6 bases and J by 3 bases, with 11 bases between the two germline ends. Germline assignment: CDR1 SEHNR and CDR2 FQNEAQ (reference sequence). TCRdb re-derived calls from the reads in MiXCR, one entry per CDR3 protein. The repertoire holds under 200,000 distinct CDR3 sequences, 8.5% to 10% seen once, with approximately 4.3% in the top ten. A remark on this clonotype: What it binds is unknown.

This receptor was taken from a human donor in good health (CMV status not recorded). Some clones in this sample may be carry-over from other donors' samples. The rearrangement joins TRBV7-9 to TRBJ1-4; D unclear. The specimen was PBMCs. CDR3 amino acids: CASRQRGPNEKLFF. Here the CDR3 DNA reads TGTGCCAGCAGACAAAGAGGCCCTAATGAAAAACTGTTTTTT.